This TCR beta chain derives from a study of cytomegalovirus exposure and HLA in healthy donors. Note on this clone: Its antigen is unidentified.

The PCR made use of 60 Vbeta and 13 Jbeta primers. Profiling relied on immunoSEQ multiplex PCR, and the TCRdb table lists in-frame clones only, not all of them. Among about 90,000 clones listed, 62% were seen once. The study, taken as a whole, reports: Beyond CMV serostatus, there was no information to go on about immune exposure. There were around 160 TCR beta chains listed as cytomegalovirus-associated. Within an earlier analysis, most TCR beta V segments proved productive either about 87% or about 30% of the time.

V dropped 10 bases and J dropped 7; count of bases not matched to a gene: 9. The CDR3 consists of 13 residues. CDR1 is MDHEN, CDR2 SYDVKM, per germline. The origin of this receptor is a woman aged 25 to 45 in good health and CMV-seropositive. This chain joins TRBV28 and TRBJ1-4; TRBD1 aligns across 7 bases. Source material: PBMCs. Here the CDR3 DNA reads TGTGCCACTCACCAGGGGGTCGGTGAAAAACTGTTTTTT. Amino acid sequence: CATHQGVGEKLFF.